The clone carrying this T cell receptor (beta chain) occurred a few times. Its antigen is unidentified. Each sample yielded at least 7 million isolated PBMCs. Extraction of total RNA produced a minimum of 5.5 micrograms from each sample. This record comes from a study of blood T cells in healthy people across ages. Notes on the study in general: Significant beta diversity loss was already apparent by age approximately 36, declining roughly linearly. A strong correlation was seen between TCR beta diversity and naive T cell percentage.

CDR1 is MNHEY and CDR2 is SVGEGT in the germline V gene. The V and J ends lost 2 bases and 12 bases, in that order; junction bases with no gene match: 1. CDR3 length: 11 amino acids. It was with a sample-barcoded 5' primer and a J-beta primer mix that a second PCR of roughly 7 to 12 cycles was run. Using its own MiXCR run on the 5' RACE reads, TCRdb lists one record per CDR3 protein. This table holds some 900,000 distinct CDR3 sequences, 29% found once. The source is an elderly woman in good health. This sequence joins TRBV6-2 or TRBV6-3 and TRBJ2-7, with TRBD1 matching 10 bases. Sequenced material: blood. The CDR3 is CASSYRDRGYF. In DNA, the CDR3 is TGTGCCAGCAGTTACCGGGACAGGGGGTACTTC.